This TCR beta chain is from a study of cytomegalovirus exposure and HLA in healthy donors. Study-level results: It was reported that TCR beta sequences correctly inferred the HLA-A and HLA-B alleles for most subjects. In the analysis, some V segments, TRBV6-2 and TRBV6-3 included, were excluded as indistinguishable. A classifier reportedly called cytomegalovirus status with high sensitivity and specificity.

This CDR3 comprises 14 residues. V was trimmed by 4 bases and J by 2 bases, leaving 12 bases between them. Germline CDR1 and CDR2: SGHAT and FQDESV (reference sequence). The PCR was carried out with 60 Vbeta primers and 13 Jbeta primers. The method was immunoSEQ multiplex PCR; TCRdb's version includes in-frame clones alone and lacks a portion of them. The sample shows approximately 140,000 clones, roughly 78% of them seen only once. Remarks on this clone: Its specificity is not known.

The source material was PBMCs. The rearrangement uses TRBV11-1 and TRBJ2-7; weak D call: TRBD2 (5 bases). This TCR was recovered from a man aged 45 to 65 in good health and CMV-seropositive. CDR3 in DNA: TGTGCCAGCAGCTCAGTGGACGGGACCTACGAGCAGTACTTC. Translating it yields CASSSVDGTYEQYF.